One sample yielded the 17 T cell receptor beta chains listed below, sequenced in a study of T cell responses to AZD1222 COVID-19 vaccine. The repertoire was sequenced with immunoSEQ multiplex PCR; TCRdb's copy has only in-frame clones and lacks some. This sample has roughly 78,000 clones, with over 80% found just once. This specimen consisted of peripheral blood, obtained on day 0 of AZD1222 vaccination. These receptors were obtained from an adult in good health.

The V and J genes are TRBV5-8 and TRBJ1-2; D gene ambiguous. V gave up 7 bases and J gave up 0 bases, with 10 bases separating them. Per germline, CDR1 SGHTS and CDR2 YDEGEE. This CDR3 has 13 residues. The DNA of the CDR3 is TGTGCCAGCGGAAACAGTTCTAACTATGGCTACACCTTC. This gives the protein CASGNSSNYGYTF.

This CDR3 is CASSLAWESSYEQYF. In nucleotides, the CDR3 is TGTGCCAGCAGCTTAGCGTGGGAGAGCTCCTACGAGCAGTACTTC. The chain links TRBV7-6 to TRBJ2-7; possibly TRBD2 for D (5 bases). Per the germline V gene, CDR1 is SGHVS and CDR2 is FNYEAQ. There are 15 residues in the CDR3. V shed 0 bases and J shed 0 bases, with 9 bases lying between them. Combining the CDR3 with reference TRBV7-6 and TRBJ2-7 gives the whole variable domain GAGVSQSPRYKVTKRGQDVALRCDPISGHVSLYWYRQALGQGPEFLTYFNYEAQQDKSGLPNDRFSAERPEGSISTLTIQRTEQRDSAMYRCASSLAWESSYEQYFGPGTRLTVT.

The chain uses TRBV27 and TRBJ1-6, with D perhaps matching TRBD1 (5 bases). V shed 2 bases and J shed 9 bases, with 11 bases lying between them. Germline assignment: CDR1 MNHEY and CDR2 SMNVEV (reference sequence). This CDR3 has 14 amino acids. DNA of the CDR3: TGTGCCAGCAGTTTAAGTCAGGGAATTTCACCCCTCCACTTT. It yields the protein CASSLSQGISPLHF.

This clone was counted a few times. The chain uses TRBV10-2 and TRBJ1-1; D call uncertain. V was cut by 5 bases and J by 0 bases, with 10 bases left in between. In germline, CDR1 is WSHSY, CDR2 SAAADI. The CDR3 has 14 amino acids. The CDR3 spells CASSTAKLNTEAFF. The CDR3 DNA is TGCGCCAGCAGTACGGCGAAACTGAACACTGAAGCTTTCTTT.

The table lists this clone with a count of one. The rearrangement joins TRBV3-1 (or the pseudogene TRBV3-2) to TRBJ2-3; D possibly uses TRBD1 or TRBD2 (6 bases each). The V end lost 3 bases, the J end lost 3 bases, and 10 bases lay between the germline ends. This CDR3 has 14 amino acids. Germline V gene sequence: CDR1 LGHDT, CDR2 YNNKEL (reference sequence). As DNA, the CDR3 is TGTGCCAGCAGCCACTCGGGGGCGACAGATACGCAGTATTTT. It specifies CASSHSGATDTQYF.

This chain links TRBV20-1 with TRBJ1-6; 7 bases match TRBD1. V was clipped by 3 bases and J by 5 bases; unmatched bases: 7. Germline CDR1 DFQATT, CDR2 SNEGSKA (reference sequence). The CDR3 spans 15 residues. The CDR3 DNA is TGCAGTGCTAGTGTCGGGGACAGCAATAATTCACCCCTCCACTTT. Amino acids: CSASVGDSNNSPLHF.

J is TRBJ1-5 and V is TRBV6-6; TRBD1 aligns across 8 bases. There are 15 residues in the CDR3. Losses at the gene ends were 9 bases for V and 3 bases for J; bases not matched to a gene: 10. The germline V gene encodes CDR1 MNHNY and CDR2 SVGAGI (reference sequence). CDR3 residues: CASKDRAEHNQPQHF. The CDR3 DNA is TGTGCCAGTAAGGACAGGGCGGAACACAATCAGCCCCAGCATTTT.

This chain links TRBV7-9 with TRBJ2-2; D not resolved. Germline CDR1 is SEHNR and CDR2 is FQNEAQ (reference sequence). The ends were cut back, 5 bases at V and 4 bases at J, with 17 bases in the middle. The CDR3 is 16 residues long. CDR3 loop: CASSPPGSRGTGELFF. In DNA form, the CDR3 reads TGTGCCAGCAGCCCCCCCGGGTCCCGAGGCACCGGGGAGCTGTTTTTT.

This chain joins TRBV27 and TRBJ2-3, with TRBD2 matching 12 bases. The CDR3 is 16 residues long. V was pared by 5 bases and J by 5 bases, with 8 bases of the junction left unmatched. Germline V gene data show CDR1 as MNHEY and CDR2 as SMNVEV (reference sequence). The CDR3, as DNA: TGTGCCAGCAGTCTAAGCCTAGCGGGAGGGGAAGATACGCAGTATTTT. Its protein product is CASSLSLAGGEDTQYF.

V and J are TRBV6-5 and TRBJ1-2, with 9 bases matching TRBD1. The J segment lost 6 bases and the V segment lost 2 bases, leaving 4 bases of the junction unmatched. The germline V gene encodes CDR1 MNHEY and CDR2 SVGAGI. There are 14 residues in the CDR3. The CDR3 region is CASSYGGQGDGYTF. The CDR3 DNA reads TGTGCCAGCAGTTACGGGGGACAGGGTGATGGCTACACCTTC.

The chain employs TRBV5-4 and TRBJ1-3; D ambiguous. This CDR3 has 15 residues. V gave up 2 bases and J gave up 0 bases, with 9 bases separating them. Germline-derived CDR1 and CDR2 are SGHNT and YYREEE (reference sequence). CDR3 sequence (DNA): TGTGCCAGCAGCTTCGACGCGAGCTCTGGAAACACCATATATTTT. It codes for CASSFDASSGNTIYF.

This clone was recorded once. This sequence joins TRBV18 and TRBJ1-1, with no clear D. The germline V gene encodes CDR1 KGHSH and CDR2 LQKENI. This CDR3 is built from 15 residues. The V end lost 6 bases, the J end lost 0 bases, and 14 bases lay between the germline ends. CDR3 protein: CASSGRSEMNTEAFF. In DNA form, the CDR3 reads TGTGCCAGCTCTGGCAGGTCTGAGATGAACACTGAAGCTTTCTTT.

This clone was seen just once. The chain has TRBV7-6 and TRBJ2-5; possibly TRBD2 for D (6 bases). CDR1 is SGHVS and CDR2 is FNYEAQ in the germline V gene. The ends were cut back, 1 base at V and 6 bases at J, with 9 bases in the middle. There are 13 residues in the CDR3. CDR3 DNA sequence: TGTGCCAGCAGCTTAGGGGCGGGGAAGACCCAGTACTTC. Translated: CASSLGAGKTQYF.

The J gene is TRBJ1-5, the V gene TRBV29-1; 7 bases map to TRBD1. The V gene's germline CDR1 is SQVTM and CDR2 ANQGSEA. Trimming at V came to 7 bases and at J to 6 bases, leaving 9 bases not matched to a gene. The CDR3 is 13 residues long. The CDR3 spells CSAKAGTAQPQHF. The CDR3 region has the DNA TGCAGCGCAAAGGCCGGGACAGCTCAGCCCCAGCATTTT.

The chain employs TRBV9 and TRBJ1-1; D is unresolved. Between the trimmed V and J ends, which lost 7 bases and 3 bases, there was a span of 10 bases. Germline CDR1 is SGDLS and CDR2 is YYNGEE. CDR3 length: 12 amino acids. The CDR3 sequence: CASGRRDTEAFF. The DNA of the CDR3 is TGTGCCAGCGGACGACGCGACACTGAAGCTTTCTTT.

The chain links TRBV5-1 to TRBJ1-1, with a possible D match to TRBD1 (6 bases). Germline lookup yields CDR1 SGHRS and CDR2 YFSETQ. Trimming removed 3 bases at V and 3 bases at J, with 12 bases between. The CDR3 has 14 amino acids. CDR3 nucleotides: TGCGCCAGCAGCTCGGCGGGGGCTTACACTGAAGCTTTCTTT. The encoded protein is CASSSAGAYTEAFF.

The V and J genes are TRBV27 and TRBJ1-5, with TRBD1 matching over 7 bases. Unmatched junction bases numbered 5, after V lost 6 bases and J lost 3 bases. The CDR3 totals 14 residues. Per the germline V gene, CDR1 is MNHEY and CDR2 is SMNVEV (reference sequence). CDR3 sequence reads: CASRAGGTNQPQHF. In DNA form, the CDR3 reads TGTGCCAGCAGGGCAGGGGGGACCAATCAGCCCCAGCATTTT.